This T cell receptor (beta chain) was recorded in a study of blood T cell repertoires in COVID-19. As for the study in general: Sources were T cells, B-cell-depleted T cells, or PBMCs; the material itself was cDNA or gDNA.

The CDR3 contains 15 residues. Looked up from germline, CDR1 is KGHSH and CDR2 is LQKENI. J was trimmed by 2 bases and V by 3 bases; bases with no gene match: 4. The method was immunoSEQ multiplex PCR; TCRdb's version includes in-frame clones alone and lacks a portion of them. The table includes roughly 200,000 clones, about 76% detected once. This clone was observed a few times. Other DNA sequences of this sample code for an identical CDR3. The gene calls are TRBV18 and TRBJ1-2; 9 bases agree with TRBD1. This clonotype was sampled from a woman aged 40 to 50 with COVID-19, enrolled during active disease. Sequenced sample: peripheral blood. CDR3 sequence: CASSPQGQGNYGYTF. The CDR3 DNA is TGTGCCAGCTCACCTCAGGGACAGGGAAACTATGGCTACACCTTC.